This T cell receptor beta chain was identified during a study of blood T cell repertoires in COVID-19. About the research overall: Italy, Spain and the United States were the sources of the convalescent and acute COVID-19 samples.

The CDR3 spans 16 residues. The germline V gene encodes CDR1 MNHEY and CDR2 SVGEGT. V lost 6 bases, J lost 13 bases, and 18 bases stayed unmatched. Per the study methods: For nucleated cells, counts were estimated from reference gene primer amplification. Profiled with immunoSEQ multiplex PCR; TCRdb holds only in-frame clones, not every one. Clone size and V and J calls were adopted from that table, with D and trimming inferred from the DNA. The sample yields roughly 100,000 clones, about 85% seen once. Sequences were obtained from peripheral blood. The chain uses TRBV6-2 or TRBV6-3 and TRBJ1-4; 9 positions agree with TRBD1. The TCR comes from a man aged 50 or older with active COVID-19. In nucleotides, the CDR3 is TGTGCCAGCAGCCCCACAGGGGGCGGCAGCGGAACTCCACTGTTTTTT. It is translated as CASSPTGGGSGTPLFF.